The clone carrying this T cell receptor (beta chain) was picked up a small number of times. The antigen remains undetermined. Sequenced by immunoSEQ multiplex PCR; TCRdb stores in-frame clones only, minus some. This sample has approximately 44,000 clones, with about 80% found just once. The data belong to a study of OX40 agonist ivuxolimab in advanced cancers. As for the study in general: Every 2 weeks, patients received ivuxolimab intravenously, dosed at 0.01 to 10 mg/kg.

CDR1 and CDR2 from the germline V gene are LNHDA and SQIVND (reference sequence). The CDR3 spans 15 residues. V dropped 5 bases and J dropped 0 bases, with 12 bases sitting between them. Study-wide results and caveats: Some nonresponders likewise displayed low normalized T-cell clonal expansion.

The chain has TRBV19 and TRBJ2-3; D is undetermined. The material was CD4+ or CD8+ T cells sorted from blood, obtained in a trial of the OX40 agonist ivuxolimab. This TCR was recovered from an adult with an advanced solid tumor such as melanoma, head and neck, liver or kidney cancer. CDR3 coding DNA: TGTGCCAGTAGTTCGACGGCTACTAGCACAGATACGCAGTATTTT. This codes for CASSSTATSTDTQYF.